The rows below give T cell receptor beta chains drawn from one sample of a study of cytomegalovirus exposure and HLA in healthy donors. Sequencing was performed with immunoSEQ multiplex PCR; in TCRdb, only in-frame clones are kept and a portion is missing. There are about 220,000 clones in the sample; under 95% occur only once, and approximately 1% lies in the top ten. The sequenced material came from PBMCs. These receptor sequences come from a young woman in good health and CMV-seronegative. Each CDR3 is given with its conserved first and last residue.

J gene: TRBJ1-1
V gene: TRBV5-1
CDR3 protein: CASRGLTGNMNTEAFF

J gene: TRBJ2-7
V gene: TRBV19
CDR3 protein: CATQTSGSYEQYF

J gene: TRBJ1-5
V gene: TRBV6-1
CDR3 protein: CASSRGTSAGQPQHF

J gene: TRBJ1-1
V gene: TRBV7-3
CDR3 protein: CASSLRGDAEAFF

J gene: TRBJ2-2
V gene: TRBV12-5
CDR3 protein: CASGLEGMQGGELFF

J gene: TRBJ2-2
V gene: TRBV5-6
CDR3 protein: CASSLWAGGNTGELFF

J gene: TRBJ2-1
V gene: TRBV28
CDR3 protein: CASSLGLNEQFF

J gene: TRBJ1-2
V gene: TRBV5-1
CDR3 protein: CASSPGALNYGYTF

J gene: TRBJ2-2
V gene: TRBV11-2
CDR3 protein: CASSLWDTNTGELFF

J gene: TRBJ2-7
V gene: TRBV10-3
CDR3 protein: CAIGTSSYEQYF

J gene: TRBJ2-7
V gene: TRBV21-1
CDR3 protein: CASSTCPGQVYEQYF

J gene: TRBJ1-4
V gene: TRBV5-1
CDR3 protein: CASSGTGELEKLFF